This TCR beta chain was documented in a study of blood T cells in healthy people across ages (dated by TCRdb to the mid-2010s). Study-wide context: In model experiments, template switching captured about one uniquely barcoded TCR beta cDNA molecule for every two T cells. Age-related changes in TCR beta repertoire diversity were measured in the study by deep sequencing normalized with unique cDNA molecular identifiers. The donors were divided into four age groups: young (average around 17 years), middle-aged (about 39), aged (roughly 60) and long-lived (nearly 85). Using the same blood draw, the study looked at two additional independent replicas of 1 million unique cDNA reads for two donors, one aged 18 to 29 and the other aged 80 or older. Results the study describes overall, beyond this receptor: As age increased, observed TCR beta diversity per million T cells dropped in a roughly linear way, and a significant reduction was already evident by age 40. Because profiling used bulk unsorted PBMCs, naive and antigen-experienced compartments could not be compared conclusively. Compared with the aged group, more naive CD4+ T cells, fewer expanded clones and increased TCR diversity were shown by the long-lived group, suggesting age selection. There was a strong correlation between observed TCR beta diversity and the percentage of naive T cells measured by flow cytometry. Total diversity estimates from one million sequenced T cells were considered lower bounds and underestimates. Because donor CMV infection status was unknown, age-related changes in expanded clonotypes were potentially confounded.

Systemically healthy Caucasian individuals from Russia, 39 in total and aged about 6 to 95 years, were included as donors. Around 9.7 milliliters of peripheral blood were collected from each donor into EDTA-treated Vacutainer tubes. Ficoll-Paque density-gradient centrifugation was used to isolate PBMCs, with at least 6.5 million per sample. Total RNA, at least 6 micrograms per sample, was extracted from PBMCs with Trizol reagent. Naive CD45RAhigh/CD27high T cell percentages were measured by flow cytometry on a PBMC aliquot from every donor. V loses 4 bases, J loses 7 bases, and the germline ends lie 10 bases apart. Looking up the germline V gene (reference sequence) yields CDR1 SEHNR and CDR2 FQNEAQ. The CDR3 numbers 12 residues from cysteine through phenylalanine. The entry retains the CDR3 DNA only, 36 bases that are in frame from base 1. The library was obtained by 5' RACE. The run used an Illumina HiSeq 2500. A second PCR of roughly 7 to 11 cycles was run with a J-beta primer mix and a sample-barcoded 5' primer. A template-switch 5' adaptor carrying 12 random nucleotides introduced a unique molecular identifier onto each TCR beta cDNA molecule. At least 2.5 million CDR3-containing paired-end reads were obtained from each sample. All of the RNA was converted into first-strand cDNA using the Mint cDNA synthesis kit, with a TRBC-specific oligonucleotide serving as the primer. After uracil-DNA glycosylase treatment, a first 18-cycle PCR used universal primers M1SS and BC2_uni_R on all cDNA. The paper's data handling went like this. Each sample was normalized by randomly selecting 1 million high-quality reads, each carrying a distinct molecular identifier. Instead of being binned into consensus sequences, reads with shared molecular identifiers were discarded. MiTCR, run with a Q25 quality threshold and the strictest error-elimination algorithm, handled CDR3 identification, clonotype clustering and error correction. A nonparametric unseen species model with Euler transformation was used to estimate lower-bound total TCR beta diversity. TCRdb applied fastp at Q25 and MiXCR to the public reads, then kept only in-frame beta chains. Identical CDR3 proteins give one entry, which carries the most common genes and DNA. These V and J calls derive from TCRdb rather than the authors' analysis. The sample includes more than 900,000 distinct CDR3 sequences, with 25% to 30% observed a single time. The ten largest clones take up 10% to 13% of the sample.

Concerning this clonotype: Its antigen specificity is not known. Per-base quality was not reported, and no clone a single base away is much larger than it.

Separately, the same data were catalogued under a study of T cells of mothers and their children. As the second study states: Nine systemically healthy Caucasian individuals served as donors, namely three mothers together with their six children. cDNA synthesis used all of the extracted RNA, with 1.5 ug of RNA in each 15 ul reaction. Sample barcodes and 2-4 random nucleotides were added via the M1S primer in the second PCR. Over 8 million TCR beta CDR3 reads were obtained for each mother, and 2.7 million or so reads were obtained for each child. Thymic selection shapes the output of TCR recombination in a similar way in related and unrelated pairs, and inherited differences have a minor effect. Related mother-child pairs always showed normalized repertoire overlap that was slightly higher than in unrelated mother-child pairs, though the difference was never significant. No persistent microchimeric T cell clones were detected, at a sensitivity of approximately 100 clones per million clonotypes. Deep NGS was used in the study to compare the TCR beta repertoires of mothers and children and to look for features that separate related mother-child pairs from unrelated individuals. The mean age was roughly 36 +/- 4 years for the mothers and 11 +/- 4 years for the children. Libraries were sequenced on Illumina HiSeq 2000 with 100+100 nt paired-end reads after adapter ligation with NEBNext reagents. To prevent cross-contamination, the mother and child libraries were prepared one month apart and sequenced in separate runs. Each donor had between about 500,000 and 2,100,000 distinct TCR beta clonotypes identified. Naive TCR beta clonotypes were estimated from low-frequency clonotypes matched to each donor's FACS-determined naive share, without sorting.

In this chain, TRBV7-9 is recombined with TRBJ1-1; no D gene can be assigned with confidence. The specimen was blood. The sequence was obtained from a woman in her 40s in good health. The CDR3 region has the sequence CASSSALGEAFF. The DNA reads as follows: TGTGCCAGCAGCTCAGCGCTGGGTGAAGCTTTCTTT.